One TCR beta chain is described in this entry. Its cognate antigen is unknown. This sample is part of a study of identical twins. Overall study findings and caveats: Rather than following the same donors, the conclusions depended on cross-sectional statistical analysis. Possibly, invariant MAIT and iNKT cells partly confounded zero-insertion analyses. Sharing of beta out-of-frame sequences by twins showed a weaker excess.

Template switching, a step in the protocol, added a universal primer site, and cDNA carried unique molecular identifiers. One entry per CDR3 protein results from TCRdb running MiXCR on the 5' RACE reads. The sample lists 450,000 or so distinct CDR3 sequences; 13% to 15% were seen once. V lost 2 bases to trimming and J lost 12 bases, with 12 bases between them. The CDR3 runs 12 residues. In germline, CDR1 is SGHTA, CDR2 FQGNSA. This same sample was also taken into another study, of yellow fever vaccine responses in identical twins.

This chain uses TRBV7-2 with TRBJ2-3; D ambiguous. The specimen was CD4+ T cells sorted from blood. This TCR derives from a woman between 18 and 29 years old in good health. The CDR3 nucleotides read TGTGCCAGCAGCTTAAGTCTCCGGCACCAGTATTTT. Its protein product is CASSLSLRHQYF.